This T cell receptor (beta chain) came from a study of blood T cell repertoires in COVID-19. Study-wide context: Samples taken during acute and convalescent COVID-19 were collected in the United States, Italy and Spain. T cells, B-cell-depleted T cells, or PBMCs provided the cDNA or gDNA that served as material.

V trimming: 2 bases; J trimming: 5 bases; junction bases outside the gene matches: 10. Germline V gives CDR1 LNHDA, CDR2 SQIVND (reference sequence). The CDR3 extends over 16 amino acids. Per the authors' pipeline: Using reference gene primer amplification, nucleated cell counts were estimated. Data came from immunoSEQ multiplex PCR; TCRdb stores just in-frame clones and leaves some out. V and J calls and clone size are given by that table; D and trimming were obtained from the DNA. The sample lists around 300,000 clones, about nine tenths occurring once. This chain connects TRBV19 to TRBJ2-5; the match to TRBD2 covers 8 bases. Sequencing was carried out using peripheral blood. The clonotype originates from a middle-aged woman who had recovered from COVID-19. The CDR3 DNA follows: TGTGCCAGTAGTATAATGGCGTTAGCGGGGCGGGAGACCCAGTACTTC. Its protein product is CASSIMALAGRETQYF. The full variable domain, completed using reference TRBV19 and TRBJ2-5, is DGGITQSPKYLFRKEGQNVTLSCEQNLNHDAMYWYRQDPGQGLRLIYYSQIVNDFQKGDIAEGYSVSREKKESFPLTVTSAQKNPTAFYLCASSIMALAGRETQYFGPGTRLLVL.